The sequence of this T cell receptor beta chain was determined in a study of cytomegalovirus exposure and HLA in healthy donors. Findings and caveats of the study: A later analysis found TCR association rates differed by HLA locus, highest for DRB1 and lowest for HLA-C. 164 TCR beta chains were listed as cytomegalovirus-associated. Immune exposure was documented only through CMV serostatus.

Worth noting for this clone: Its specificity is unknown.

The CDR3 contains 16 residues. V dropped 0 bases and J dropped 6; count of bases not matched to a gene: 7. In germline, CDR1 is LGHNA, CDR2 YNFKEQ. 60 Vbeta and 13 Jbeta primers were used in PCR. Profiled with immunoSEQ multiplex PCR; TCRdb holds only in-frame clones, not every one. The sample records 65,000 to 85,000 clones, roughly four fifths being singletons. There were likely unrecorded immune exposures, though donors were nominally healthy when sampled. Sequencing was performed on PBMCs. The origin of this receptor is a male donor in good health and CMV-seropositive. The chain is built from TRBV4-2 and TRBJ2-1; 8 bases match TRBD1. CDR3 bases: TGTGCCAGCAGCCAAGATCTAGGACAGGGAAGCAATGAGCAGTTCTTC. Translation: CASSQDLGQGSNEQFF.